The 11 T cell receptor beta chains reported below all come from one sample, sequenced in a study of technical replicates of blood from a few donors. Here immunoSEQ multiplex PCR was the method, and the copy in TCRdb shows in-frame clones only, minus some. The sample includes about 81,000 clones, about 96% of them seen just once. The sequencing input was T cells isolated from PBMCs. Receptors originate from a human donor in good health.

This clone was recorded only once. The rearrangement uses TRBV27 and TRBJ2-3, with 10 bases fitting TRBD1. Germline V CDR1 and CDR2: MNHEY, SMNVEV (reference sequence). This CDR3 comprises 15 residues. V gave up 6 bases and J gave up 1 base; unmatched junction bases: 4. The CDR3 DNA reads TGTGCCAGCAGCCCCGGGACAGGGGGCACAGATACGCAGTATTTT. This gives the protein CASSPGTGGTDTQYF.

The chain is built from TRBV7-9 and TRBJ2-5; a possible D gene is TRBD1 (5 bases). Per the germline V gene, CDR1 is SEHNR and CDR2 is FQNEAQ (reference sequence). The CDR3 contains 15 residues. V gave up 7 bases and J gave up 3 bases, with 18 bases separating them. This chain's CDR3 is CASTSEKGREETQYF. In DNA form, the CDR3 reads TGTGCCAGCACCTCGGAAAAGGGCAGGGAAGAGACCCAGTACTTC.

CDR3 DNA: TGTGCCAGCAGTGAATTCTTGCGCGGGGGGGCCAATGAGCAGTTCTTC. It encodes CASSEFLRGGANEQFF. V and J are TRBV25-1 and TRBJ2-1, with 9 bases lining up with TRBD2. The CDR3 sequence is 16 residues long. Per the germline V gene, CDR1 is MGHDK and CDR2 is SYGVNS. The ends lost 1 base at V and 6 bases at J; junction bases unmatched: 7. Complete variable domain (other parts from reference TRBV25-1 and TRBJ2-1): EADIYQTPRYLVIGTGKKITLECSQTMGHDKMYWYQQDPGMELHLIHYSYGVNSTEKGDLSSESTVSRIRTEHFPLTLESARPSHTSQYLCASSEFLRGGANEQFFGPGTRLTVL.

The V call is TRBV11-1, the J call TRBJ2-5, with 7 bases lining up with TRBD2. Germline-derived CDR1 and CDR2 are SGHAT and FQDESV (reference sequence). Unmatched junction bases numbered 9, after V lost 3 bases and J lost 5 bases. The CDR3 contains 15 residues. The CDR3 nucleotides read TGTGCCAGCAGCTTTTCCTGGGGGGGGTTTGAGACCCAGTACTTC. Translating gives CASSFSWGGFETQYF.

This chain links TRBV6-5 with TRBJ2-1; D may be TRBD2 (5 bases). This CDR3 is 16 amino acids long. V lost 4 bases to trimming and J lost 9 bases, with 22 bases between them. CDR1 and CDR2 from the germline V gene are MNHEY and SVGAGI. The CDR3 DNA sequence: TGTGCCAGCAGTTTGGGTACTAGGAGAGTTAGGAGTGAGCAGTTCTTC. This gives the protein CASSLGTRRVRSEQFF.

In nucleotides, the CDR3 is TGTGCCAGCAGCTTCGTCGGGATGCGCGGGAGGGCGTGGGAGCAGTACTTC. It codes for CASSFVGMRGRAWEQYF. This chain connects TRBV7-2 to TRBJ2-7, with 9 bases that match TRBD2. CDR3 length equals 17 residues. Germline lookup yields CDR1 SGHTA and CDR2 FQGNSA. V lost 3 bases and J lost 7; bases outside the gene matches: 16.

The rearrangement links TRBV4-2 to TRBJ2-3, with TRBD1 identical over 7 bases. V lost 0 bases to trimming and J lost 1 base; unmatched junction nucleotides: 4. Germline loops: CDR1 LGHNA, CDR2 YNFKEQ. The CDR3 sequence is 16 residues long. The CDR3 DNA sequence: TGTGCCAGCAGCCAAGATATCGGACAGGGCACAGATACGCAGTATTTT. This gives the protein CASSQDIGQGTDTQYF.

The rearrangement uses TRBV29-1 and TRBJ2-7, with D perhaps matching TRBD1 (6 bases). V shed 6 bases and J shed 5 bases, with 14 bases lying between them. CDR1 and CDR2 (germline): SQVTM, ANQGSEA. The CDR3 runs to 12 residues. CDR3 loop: CSVLSWDNEQYF. The CDR3 region has the DNA TGCAGCGTCCTTAGCTGGGACAACGAGCAGTACTTC.

The chain links TRBV19 to TRBJ1-5; D may be TRBD1 (6 bases). Per germline, CDR1 LNHDA and CDR2 SQIVND (reference sequence). The CDR3 sequence is 15 residues long. The V gene lost 7 bases and the J gene lost 2 bases, with 15 bases spanning the gap. The CDR3: CASTQQGVGNQPQHF. CDR3 DNA sequence: TGTGCCAGTACCCAACAGGGCGTCGGCAATCAGCCCCAGCATTTT.

The chain is built from TRBV18 and TRBJ1-2, with D maybe TRBD1 (5 bases). The CDR3 extends over 13 amino acids. In germline, CDR1 is KGHSH, CDR2 LQKENI. V shed 2 bases and J shed 5 bases, with 9 bases lying between them. The CDR3 nucleotides read TGTGCCAGCTCACCAGGACAAGATTATGGCTACACCTTC. Encoded protein: CASSPGQDYGYTF. The full variable domain, rest sourced from reference TRBV18 and TRBJ1-2, is NAGVMQNPRHLVRRRGQEARLRCSPMKGHSHVYWYRQLPEEGLKFMVYLQKENIIDESGMPKERFSAEFPKEGPSILRIQQVVRGDSAAYFCASSPGQDYGYTFGSGTRLTVV.

The rearrangement links TRBV4-1 to TRBJ1-2, with D perhaps matching TRBD1 (5 bases). The germline CDR1 and CDR2 sequences are MGHRA and YSYEKL. Trimming shortened V by 1 base and J by 7 bases, and 19 bases separated the two germline ends. This CDR3 region has 16 residues. The CDR3 DNA sequence: TGCGCCAGCAGCCAAGCCGGATCGACAGTTCAGTTTGGCTACACCTTC. This gives the protein CASSQAGSTVQFGYTF.